These 14 T cell receptor beta chains were sequenced from one sample in a study of cytotoxic CD8 clonotypes in ibrutinib-treated CLL. Assay used: immunoSEQ multiplex PCR; TCRdb lists only in-frame clones, some missing. The sample records around 310,000 clones, just under 80% being singletons. Here the sequenced sample was PBMCs, taken before ibrutinib treatment. The receptors stem from a human donor with chronic lymphocytic leukemia.

The chain has TRBV7-9 and TRBJ2-7; perhaps D is TRBD1 or TRBD2 (5 bases each). Germline values: CDR1 SEHNR, CDR2 FQNEAQ (reference sequence). There are 14 residues in the CDR3. Trimming left V 4 bases short and J 2 bases short, with 12 bases between. The CDR3 nucleotides are TGTGCCAGCAGCTCGGAGGTGGGGCCCTACGAGCAGTACTTC. It specifies CASSSEVGPYEQYF.

V is TRBV28 and J is TRBJ1-1, with a weak D call TRBD1 (5 bases). CDR3 length: 18 amino acids. Germline CDR1 is MDHEN and CDR2 is SYDVKM. Deletions cut 2 bases from V and 2 bases from J, with 21 bases between. In nucleotides, the CDR3 is TGTGCCAGCAGTTTAGAGGGAAGGGACTTGGTAGGAAACACTGAAGCTTTCTTT. This encodes CASSLEGRDLVGNTEAFF.

This clone was counted between two and nine times. The rearrangement links TRBV5-1 to TRBJ1-5; D is possibly TRBD1 (6 bases). The V gene's germline CDR1 is SGHRS and CDR2 YFSETQ. Trimming shortened V by 2 bases and J by 0 bases, and 12 bases separated the two germline ends. There are 16 residues in the CDR3. Here the CDR3 reads CASSLTGPHSNQPQHF. The CDR3 DNA sequence: TGCGCCAGCAGCTTAACAGGGCCACATAGCAATCAGCCCCAGCATTTT.

The rearrangement uses TRBV28 and TRBJ1-6; D might be TRBD1 (6 bases). V was trimmed by 6 bases and J by 10 bases, leaving 10 bases between them. Germline values: CDR1 MDHEN, CDR2 SYDVKM. This CDR3 is 12 amino acids long. Here the CDR3 DNA reads TGTGCCAGCAGCAAGGGGGACTCACCCCTCCACTTT. Its translation: CASSKGDSPLHF.

This chain links TRBV9 with TRBJ2-2, with a tentative D call TRBD2 (6 bases). CDR1 is SGDLS, CDR2 YYNGEE, per germline. Trimming shortened V by 0 bases and J by 5 bases, and 14 bases separated the two germline ends. The CDR3 is made up of 16 amino acids. CDR3: CASSVEEGLWTGELFF. CDR3 in DNA: TGTGCCAGCAGCGTAGAGGAGGGATTGTGGACCGGGGAGCTGTTTTTT.

This chain uses TRBV21-1 with TRBJ2-1; the D call TRBD2 from the table was never checked on the DNA. TRBV21-1 is shown as a pseudogene. CDR3 length: 16 residues. The CDR3 sequence: CASSKALRTTRGEQFF. CDR3 bases: TGTGCCAGCAGCAAAGCGTTGCGGACTACCCGGGGTGAGCAGTTCTTC.

The DNA for the CDR3 is TGTGCCAGCAGCCGGGGACTAGCGGGAACGCAAGAGACCCAGTACTTC. Encoded protein: CASSRGLAGTQETQYF. J is TRBJ2-5 and V is TRBV5-4; 13 nucleotides agree with TRBD2. The CDR3 has 16 amino acids. Losses at the gene ends were 4 bases for V and 2 bases for J; bases not matched to a gene: 5. Germline loops: CDR1 SGHNT, CDR2 YYREEE (reference sequence).

The rearrangement links TRBV9 to TRBJ1-4; D is undetermined. CDR1 is SGDLS, CDR2 YYNGEE, per germline. V dropped 0 bases and J dropped 4 bases, with 7 bases sitting between them. This CDR3 contains 14 residues. The CDR3 spells CASSVALGNEKLFF. The DNA of the CDR3 is TGTGCCAGCAGCGTAGCTTTGGGTAATGAAAAACTGTTTTTT.

This chain uses TRBV5-1 with TRBJ1-4, with TRBD1 as a possible D gene (5 bases). CDR1 and CDR2 from the germline V gene are SGHRS and YFSETQ. V lost 4 bases and J 8 bases, leaving 12 bases between the germline ends. The CDR3 contains 13 residues. The DNA for the CDR3 is TGCGCCAGCAGCCAGGGACCTGGGGAAAAACTGTTTTTT. It encodes CASSQGPGEKLFF.

V usage is TRBV7-6 and J usage is TRBJ2-1; D is perhaps TRBD2 (5 bases). V lost 1 base and J lost 0, with 19 bases in between. The length of the CDR3 is 19 residues. Germline V gene sequence: CDR1 SGHVS, CDR2 FNYEAQ. The CDR3 region is CASSLVYRDGQHSYNEQFF. In nucleotides, the CDR3 is TGTGCCAGCAGCTTAGTATATCGGGATGGGCAGCACTCCTACAATGAGCAGTTCTTC.

V gene TRBV2 combines with J gene TRBJ1-4, with 8 bases lining up with TRBD1. V shed 6 bases and J 0 bases; nucleotides not matched to a gene: 12. Germline CDR1 and CDR2: SNHLY and FYNNEI. This CDR3 is built from 18 residues. The CDR3 sequence: CASRTGAPAVATNEKLFF. The CDR3 nucleotides read TGTGCCAGCAGGACAGGGGCCCCGGCCGTTGCAACTAATGAAAAACTGTTTTTT.

This chain uses TRBV4-2 with TRBJ2-3; the match to TRBD2 covers 7 bases. V gave up 0 bases and J gave up 4 bases; unmatched junction bases: 7. CDR3 size: 16 residues. Looked up from germline, CDR1 is LGHNA and CDR2 is YNFKEQ. The CDR3 sequence: CASSQDSASGSDTQYF. In DNA form, the CDR3 reads TGTGCCAGCAGCCAAGATTCGGCTAGCGGTTCAGATACGCAGTATTTT.

The rearrangement joins TRBV4-1 to TRBJ2-7, with 8 positions matching TRBD1. The CDR3 covers 16 residues. Germline V gene data show CDR1 as MGHRA and CDR2 as YSYEKL. V trimming: 4 bases; J trimming: 3 bases; junction bases outside the gene matches: 11. In nucleotides, the CDR3 is TGCGCCAGCAGCCCCCTAGGCGGGACAGGCGTCTACGAGCAGTACTTC. It is translated as CASSPLGGTGVYEQYF.

The rearrangement links TRBV7-9 to TRBJ2-2, with D possibly being TRBD2 (6 bases). With 6 bases removed from V and 7 bases from J, the gap between germline ends came to 21 bases. The germline V gene has CDR1 SEHNR and CDR2 FQNEAQ (reference sequence). The CDR3 length is 16 residues. The CDR3 spells CASSSRDWEPVGELFF. CDR3 nucleotides: TGTGCCAGCAGTTCCCGGGACTGGGAGCCTGTCGGGGAGCTGTTTTTT.